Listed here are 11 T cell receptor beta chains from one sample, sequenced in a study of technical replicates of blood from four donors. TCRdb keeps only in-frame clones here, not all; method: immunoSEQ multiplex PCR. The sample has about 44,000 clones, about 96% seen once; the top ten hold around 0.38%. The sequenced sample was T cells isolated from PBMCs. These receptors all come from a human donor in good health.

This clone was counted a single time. Here the CDR3 DNA reads TGTGCCAGCAGTTTCGGGGTCTCGGCCGGGCTCACTCTCTATGGCTACACCTTC. Translation gives CASSFGVSAGLTLYGYTF. V is TRBV27 and J is TRBJ1-2; D unresolved. The CDR3 consists of 18 residues. Germline V gives CDR1 MNHEY, CDR2 SMNVEV (reference sequence). The V end was cut by 3 bases, the J end by 4 bases, with 24 bases between.

CDR3 sequence (DNA): TGTGCCTCCCGCCCGTTTTGGGACAGGGATAAGGGGACCCAGTACTTC. Encoded protein: CASRPFWDRDKGTQYF. The gene calls are TRBV5-4 and TRBJ2-5, with TRBD1 matching 9 bases. Germline CDR1 is SGHNT and CDR2 is YYREEE (reference sequence). The CDR3 is 16 residues long. J gave up 7 bases and V 10 bases, and 20 bases lay outside the gene matches.

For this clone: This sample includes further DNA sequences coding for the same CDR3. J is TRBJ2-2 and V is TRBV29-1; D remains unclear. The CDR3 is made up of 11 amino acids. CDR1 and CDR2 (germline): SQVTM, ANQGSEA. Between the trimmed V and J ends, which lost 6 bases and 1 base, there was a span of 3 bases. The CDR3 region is CSVRNTGELFF. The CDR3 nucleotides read TGCAGCGTCCGGAACACCGGGGAGCTGTTTTTT.

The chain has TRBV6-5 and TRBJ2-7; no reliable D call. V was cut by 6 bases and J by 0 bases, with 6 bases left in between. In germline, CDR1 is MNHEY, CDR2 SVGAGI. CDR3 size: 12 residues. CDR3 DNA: TGTGCCAGCAGCTCCAGCTCCTACGAGCAGTACTTC. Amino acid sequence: CASSSSSYEQYF.

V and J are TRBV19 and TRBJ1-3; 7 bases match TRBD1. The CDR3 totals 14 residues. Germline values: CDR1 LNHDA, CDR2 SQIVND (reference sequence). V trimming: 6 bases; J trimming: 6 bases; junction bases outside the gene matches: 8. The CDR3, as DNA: TGTGCCAGTAGCCTAACAGGGGATGAAAACACCATATATTTT. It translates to CASSLTGDENTIYF.

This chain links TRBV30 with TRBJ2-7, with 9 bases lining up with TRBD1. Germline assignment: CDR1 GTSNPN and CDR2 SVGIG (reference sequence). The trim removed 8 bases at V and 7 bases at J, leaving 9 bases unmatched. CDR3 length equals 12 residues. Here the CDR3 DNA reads TGTGCCGGACGGGACAGGGTACAAGAGCAGTACTTC. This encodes CAGRDRVQEQYF.

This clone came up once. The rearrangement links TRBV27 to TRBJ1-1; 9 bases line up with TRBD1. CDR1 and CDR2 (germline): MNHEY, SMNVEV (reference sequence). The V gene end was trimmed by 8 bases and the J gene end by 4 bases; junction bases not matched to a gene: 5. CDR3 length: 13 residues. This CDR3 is CASQDRGPTEAFF. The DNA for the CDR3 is TGTGCCAGCCAGGACAGGGGTCCCACTGAAGCTTTCTTT.

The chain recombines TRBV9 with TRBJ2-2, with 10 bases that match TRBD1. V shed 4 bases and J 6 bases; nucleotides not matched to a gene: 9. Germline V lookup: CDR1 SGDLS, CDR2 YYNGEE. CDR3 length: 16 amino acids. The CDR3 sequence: CASSRQGAQGSGELFF. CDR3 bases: TGTGCCAGCAGCCGACAGGGGGCGCAGGGGTCCGGGGAGCTGTTTTTT.

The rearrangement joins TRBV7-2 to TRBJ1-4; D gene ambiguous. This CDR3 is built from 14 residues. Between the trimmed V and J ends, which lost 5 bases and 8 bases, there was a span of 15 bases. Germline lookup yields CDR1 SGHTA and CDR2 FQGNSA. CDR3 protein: CASSPTLSREKLFF. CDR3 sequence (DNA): TGTGCCAGCAGCCCCACTTTATCTCGAGAAAAACTGTTTTTT.

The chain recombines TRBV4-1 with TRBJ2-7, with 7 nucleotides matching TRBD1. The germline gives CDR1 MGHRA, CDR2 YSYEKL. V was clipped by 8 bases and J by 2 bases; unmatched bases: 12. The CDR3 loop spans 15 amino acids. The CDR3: CASSDPGQNTYEQYF. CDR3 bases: TGCGCCAGCTCTGATCCGGGACAGAATACCTACGAGCAGTACTTC.

DNA of the CDR3: TGCGCCAGCAGCCCTCTACAGGGAAGGTTCGCTGAAGCTTTCTTT. Translation: CASSPLQGRFAEAFF. The V call is TRBV5-1, the J call TRBJ1-1, with a tentative D call TRBD1 (6 bases). Trimming took off 4 bases at V and 6 bases at J, with 19 bases between the two ends. Germline V gene lookup returns CDR1 SGHRS and CDR2 YFSETQ. CDR3 length: 15 residues.